A single sample is the source of the 10 T cell receptor beta chains below, sequenced in a study of T-cell memory formation after mild COVID-19. MiXCR, applied by TCRdb to the 5' RACE reads, yields one record per CDR3 protein. Of some 65,000 distinct CDR3 sequences in the sample, approximately 15% were seen once. Sequencing input: PBMCs or a T cell subset sorted from them (not recorded which). These receptors were collected from an adult woman who had mild COVID-19 (a few samples of this study predate the infection). Cell type and time point are not known.

The chain has TRBV2 and TRBJ2-7; 9 bases are a match to TRBD1. This CDR3 comprises 16 residues. The germline CDR1 and CDR2 sequences are SNHLY and FYNNEI. V shed 4 bases, J shed 4 bases, and the junction held 11 bases outside the gene matches. The CDR3 loop is CASSVYRDRATYEQYF. As DNA, the CDR3 is TGTGCCAGCAGTGTTTACCGGGACAGGGCTACATACGAGCAGTACTTC. Full variable domain (outside the CDR3, taken from reference TRBV2 and TRBJ2-7): EPEVTQTPSHQVTQMGQEVILRCVPISNHLYFYWYRQILGQKVEFLVSFYNNEISEKSEIFDDQFSVERPDGSNFTLKIRSTKLEDSAMYFCASSVYRDRATYEQYFGPGTRLTVT.

The chain joins TRBV5-6 to TRBJ1-1, with a weak D call TRBD1 (6 bases). V gave up 1 base and J gave up 2 bases, with 12 bases separating them. The CDR3 extends over 15 amino acids. Germline loops: CDR1 SGHDT, CDR2 YYEEEE. The CDR3 loop is CASSLFGDINTEAFF. The CDR3 DNA sequence: TGTGCCAGCAGCTTGTTCGGGGACATCAACACTGAAGCTTTCTTT.

The rearrangement joins TRBV15 to TRBJ2-3; 15 bases match TRBD2. The CDR3 contains 18 residues. Germline V gene lookup returns CDR1 LNHNV and CDR2 YYDKDF (reference sequence). V was pared by 0 bases and J by 4 bases, with 5 bases of the junction left unmatched. CDR3 sequence: CATSRDRGLAGGSDTQYF. The CDR3 DNA reads TGTGCCACCAGCAGAGACCGGGGACTAGCGGGAGGCTCAGATACGCAGTATTTT.

Only a few counts were recorded for this clonotype. The rearrangement joins TRBV7-2 to TRBJ2-7, with TRBD2 matching 10 bases. CDR1 is SGHTA, CDR2 FQGNSA, per germline. V was pared by 7 bases and J by 2 bases, with 2 bases of the junction left unmatched. There are 13 residues in the CDR3. CDR3 nucleotides: TGTGCCAGCACAGCGGGAGGGCCCTACGAGCAGTACTTC. It translates to CASTAGGPYEQYF.

The chain couples TRBV9 to TRBJ2-3; tentatively, D is TRBD1 or TRBD2 (6 bases each). CDR1 SGDLS and CDR2 YYNGEE come from the germline V gene. With 6 bases removed from V and 0 bases from J, the gap between germline ends came to 20 bases. The CDR3 is 17 amino acids. The chain's CDR3 is CASTDPAGHTSTDTQYF. CDR3 nucleotide sequence: TGTGCCAGCACCGACCCCGCGGGACACACTAGCACAGATACGCAGTATTTT. Full variable domain (remainder filled in from reference TRBV9 and TRBJ2-3): DSGVTQTPKHLITATGQRVTLRCSPRSGDLSVYWYQQSLDQGLQFLIQYYNGEERAKGNILERFSAQQFPDLHSELNLSSLELGDSALYFCASTDPAGHTSTDTQYFGPGTRLTVL.

This clonotype has just a few counts. The chain joins TRBV6-5 to TRBJ2-1; D is possibly TRBD2 (5 bases). With 5 bases removed from V and 3 bases from J, the gap between germline ends came to 8 bases. From germline, CDR1 is MNHEY and CDR2 SVGAGI. CDR3 length: 13 residues. As DNA, the CDR3 is TGTGCCAGCAGTGACGGGGACTACAATGAGCAGTTCTTC. Amino acids: CASSDGDYNEQFF.

The V gene is TRBV27, the J gene TRBJ2-3; 8 bases match TRBD1. Germline V lookup: CDR1 MNHEY, CDR2 SMNVEV (reference sequence). V gave up 1 base and J gave up 0 bases; unmatched junction bases: 9. This CDR3 region has 18 residues. CDR3 amino acids: CASSLLPGGVASTDTQYF. Written as DNA, the CDR3 is TGTGCCAGCAGTTTATTACCAGGGGGCGTTGCTAGCACAGATACGCAGTATTTT.

The table lists this clonotype with a few counts. The chain uses TRBV12-3 or TRBV12-4 and TRBJ1-1, with 9 positions matching TRBD1. This CDR3 is built from 16 residues. V lost 3 bases and J lost 7; bases outside the gene matches: 12. The CDR3 sequence: CASSFSHPGQGIEAFF. CDR3 sequence (DNA): TGTGCCAGCAGTTTTAGTCATCCGGGACAGGGAATTGAAGCTTTCTTT.

A few counts support this clonotype. V is TRBV11-2 and J is TRBJ2-7, with a weak D call TRBD2 (6 bases). The germline V gene encodes CDR1 SGHAT and CDR2 FQNNGV. This CDR3 is built from 13 residues. V shed 5 bases and J shed 4 bases, with 12 bases lying between them. As DNA, the CDR3 is TGTGCCAGCAGCGTAGGGACTGAATACGAGCAGTACTTC. Its protein product is CASSVGTEYEQYF. The full variable domain, in which reference TRBV11-2 and TRBJ2-7 provide the parts outside the CDR3, is EAGVAQSPRYKIIEKRQSVAFWCNPISGHATLYWYQQILGQGPKLLIQFQNNGVVDDSQLPKDRFSAERLKGVDSTLKIQPAKLEDSAVYLCASSVGTEYEQYFGPGTRLTVT.

Turning to this clonotype: Compared with germline, one end of the junction differs, possibly owing to a read error. The V gene is TRBV11-3, the J gene TRBJ1-4; D may be TRBD1 (5 bases). The CDR3 is 14 residues long. CDR1 is SGHNT, CDR2 YENEEA, per germline. CDR3 amino acids: CASSYRDSGDLRVF. The CDR3 DNA reads TGTGCCAGCAGCTACCGGGACTCTGGGGACCTGAGGGTTTTT.